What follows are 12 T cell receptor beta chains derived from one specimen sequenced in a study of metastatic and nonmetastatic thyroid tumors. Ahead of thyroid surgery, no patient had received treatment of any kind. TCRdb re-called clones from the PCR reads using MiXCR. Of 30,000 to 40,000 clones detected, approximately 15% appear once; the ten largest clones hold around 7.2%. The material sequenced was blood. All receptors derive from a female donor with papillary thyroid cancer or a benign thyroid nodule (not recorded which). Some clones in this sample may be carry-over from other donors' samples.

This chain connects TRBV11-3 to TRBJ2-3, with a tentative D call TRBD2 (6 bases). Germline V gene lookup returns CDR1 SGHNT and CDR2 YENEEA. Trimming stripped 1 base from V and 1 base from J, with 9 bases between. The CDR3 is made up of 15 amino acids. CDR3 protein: CASSLGLERTDTQYF. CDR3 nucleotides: TGTGCCAGCAGCTTAGGACTAGAACGCACAGATACGCAGTATTTT.

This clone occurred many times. This CDR3 is CASSPTGKRDTQYF. In DNA form, the CDR3 reads TGTGCCAGCAGCCCGACAGGCAAAAGGGATACGCAGTATTTT. V and J are TRBV6-1 and TRBJ2-3; TRBD1 might be the D (6 bases). Germline loops: CDR1 MNHNS, CDR2 SASEGT. V was cut by 6 bases and J by 6 bases, with 16 bases left in between. CDR3 length equals 14 residues.

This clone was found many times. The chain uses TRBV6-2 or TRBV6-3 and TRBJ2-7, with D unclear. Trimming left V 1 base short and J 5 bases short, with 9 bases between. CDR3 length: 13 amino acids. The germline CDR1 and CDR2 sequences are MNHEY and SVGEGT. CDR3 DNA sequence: TGTGCCAGCAGTTACTTCGTTAGCCACGAGCAGTACTTC. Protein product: CASSYFVSHEQYF.

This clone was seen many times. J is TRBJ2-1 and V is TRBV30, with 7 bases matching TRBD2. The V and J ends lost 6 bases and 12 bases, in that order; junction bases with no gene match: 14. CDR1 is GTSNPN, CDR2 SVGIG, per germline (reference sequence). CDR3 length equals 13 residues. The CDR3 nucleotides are TGTGCCTGCAGTTTCTTTTCTGGGGAGGGGCAGTTCTTC. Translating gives CACSFFSGEGQFF.

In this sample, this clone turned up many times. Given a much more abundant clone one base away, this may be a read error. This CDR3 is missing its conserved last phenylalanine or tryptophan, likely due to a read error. The DNA of the CDR3 is TGCAGTGCTCGCAGCGGGAGCTCCTACAATGAGCAGTTCCTC. This encodes CSARSGSSYNEQFL. V and J are TRBV20-1 and TRBJ2-1, with TRBD2 identical over 8 bases. Germline-derived CDR1 and CDR2 are DFQATT and SNEGSKA (reference sequence). The V and J ends lost 5 bases and 0 bases, in that order; junction bases with no gene match: 3. The CDR3 is 14 amino acids.

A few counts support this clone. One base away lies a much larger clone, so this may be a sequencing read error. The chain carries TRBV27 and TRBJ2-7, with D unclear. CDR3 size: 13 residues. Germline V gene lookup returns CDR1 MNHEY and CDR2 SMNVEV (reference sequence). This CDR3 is CASAPTDTYDQYF. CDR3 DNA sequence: TGTGCCAGTGCCCCGACGGATACCTACGATCAGTACTTC.

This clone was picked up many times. The CDR3 region is CASSDPRGEQYF. The CDR3 DNA reads as TGTGCCAGCAGTGACCCCCGGGGCGAGCAGTACTTC. The chain recombines TRBV2 with TRBJ2-7; TRBD2 might be the D (5 bases). The germline CDR1 and CDR2 sequences are SNHLY and FYNNEI. V was pared by 3 bases and J by 6 bases, with 9 bases between. This CDR3 region has 12 residues.

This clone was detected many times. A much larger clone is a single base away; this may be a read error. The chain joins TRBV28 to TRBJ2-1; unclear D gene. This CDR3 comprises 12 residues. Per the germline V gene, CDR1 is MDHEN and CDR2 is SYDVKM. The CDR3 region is CASLSQSNEQLF. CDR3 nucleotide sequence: TGTGCCAGCTTATCACAGAGCAATGAGCAGCTCTTC.

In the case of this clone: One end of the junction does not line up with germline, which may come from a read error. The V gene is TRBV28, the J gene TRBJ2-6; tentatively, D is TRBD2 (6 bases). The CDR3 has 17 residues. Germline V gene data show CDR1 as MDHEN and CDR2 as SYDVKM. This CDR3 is CASMEGAAGAGDNVLTF. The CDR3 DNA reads TGTGCCAGCATGGAGGGCGCCGCGGGCGCTGGGGACAACGTCCTGACTTTC. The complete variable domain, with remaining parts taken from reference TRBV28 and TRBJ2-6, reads DVKVTQSSRYLVKRTGEKVFLECVQDMDHENMFWYRQDPGLGLRLIYFSYDVKMKEKGDIPEGYSVSREKKERFSLILESASTNQTSMYLCASMEGAAGAGDNVLTFGAGSRLTVL.

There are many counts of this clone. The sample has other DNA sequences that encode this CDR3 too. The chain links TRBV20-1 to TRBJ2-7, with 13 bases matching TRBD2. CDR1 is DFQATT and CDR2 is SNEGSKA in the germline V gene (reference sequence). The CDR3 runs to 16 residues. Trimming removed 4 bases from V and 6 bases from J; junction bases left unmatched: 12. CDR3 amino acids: CSAIQGTSGKRSEQYF. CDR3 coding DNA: TGCAGTGCTATACAAGGGACTAGCGGGAAGCGGAGCGAGCAGTACTTC.

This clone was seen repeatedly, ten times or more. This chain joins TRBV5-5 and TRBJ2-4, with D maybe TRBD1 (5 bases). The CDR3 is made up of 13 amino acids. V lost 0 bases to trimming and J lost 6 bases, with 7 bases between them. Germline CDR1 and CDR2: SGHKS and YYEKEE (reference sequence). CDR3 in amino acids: CASSLVQGNIQYF. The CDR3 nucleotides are TGTGCCAGCAGCTTGGTTCAGGGAAACATTCAGTACTTC.

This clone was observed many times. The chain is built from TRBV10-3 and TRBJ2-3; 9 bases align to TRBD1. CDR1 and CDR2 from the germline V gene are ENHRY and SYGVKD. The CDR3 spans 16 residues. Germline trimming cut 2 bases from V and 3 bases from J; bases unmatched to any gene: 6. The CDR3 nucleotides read TGTGCCATCAGTGAGCGGGGACAGGGACGGACAGATACGCAGTATTTT. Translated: CAISERGQGRTDTQYF.